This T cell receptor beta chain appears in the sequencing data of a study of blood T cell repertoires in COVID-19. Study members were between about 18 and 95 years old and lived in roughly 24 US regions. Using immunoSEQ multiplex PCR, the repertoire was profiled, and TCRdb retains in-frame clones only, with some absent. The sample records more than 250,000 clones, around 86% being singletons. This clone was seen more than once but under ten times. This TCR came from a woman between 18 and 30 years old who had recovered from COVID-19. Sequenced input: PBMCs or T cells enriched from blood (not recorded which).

The CDR3 protein is CASSLGTGLGQPQHF. Here the CDR3 DNA reads TGCGCCAGCAGCTTGGGGACAGGGCTAGGTCAGCCCCAGCATTTT. The V and J genes are TRBV5-1 and TRBJ1-5, with 8 nucleotides matching TRBD1. Germline V lookup: CDR1 SGHRS, CDR2 YFSETQ. The CDR3 has 15 residues. The trim removed 0 bases at V and 6 bases at J, leaving 5 bases unmatched.